Listed here are 32 T cell receptor beta chains from one sample, sequenced in a study of blood T cell repertoires in COVID-19. TCRdb's table, derived via immunoSEQ multiplex PCR, lists solely in-frame clones and lacks some. The sample lists around 100,000 clones, approximately 85% occurring once. Source material: peripheral blood. These receptors were taken from a man between 35 and 55 years old with acute or convalescent COVID-19.

V and J are TRBV19 and TRBJ2-7; TRBD1 matches 8 bases. Germline V gene lookup returns CDR1 LNHDA and CDR2 SQIVND (reference sequence). There are 14 residues in the CDR3. V dropped 3 bases and J dropped 6; count of bases not matched to a gene: 7. The CDR3 nucleotides read TGTGCCAGTAGTATGGACCTCACAGGGGGCGAGCAGTACTTC. Amino acids: CASSMDLTGGEQYF.

This clone was seen a few times. This rearrangement joins TRBV7-2 to TRBJ2-1, with TRBD2 matching over 7 bases. Trimming removed 4 bases from V and 4 bases from J; junction bases left unmatched: 7. Germline lookup yields CDR1 SGHTA and CDR2 FQGNSA. The CDR3 sequence is 15 residues long. The CDR3 region is CASSSLAGTYNEQFF. In nucleotides, the CDR3 is TGTGCCAGCAGCTCGTTAGCGGGTACGTACAATGAGCAGTTCTTC.

The rearrangement links TRBV28 to TRBJ2-7, with TRBD2 as a possible D gene (6 bases). V was cut by 4 bases and J by 3 bases, with 7 bases left in between. CDR1 and CDR2 (germline): MDHEN, SYDVKM. The CDR3 totals 12 residues. The CDR3 DNA is TGTGCCAGCAGTTGGGGGGTCTACGAGCAGTACTTC. As protein: CASSWGVYEQYF.

The chain is built from TRBV5-5 and TRBJ1-5, with D hard to call. The CDR3 is 14 amino acids. The germline V gene encodes CDR1 SGHKS and CDR2 YYEKEE (reference sequence). Deletions cut 1 base from V and 2 bases from J, with 7 bases between. DNA for the CDR3: TGTGCCAGCAGCTTGTGGCAGGGCAATCAGCCCCAGCATTTT. It codes for CASSLWQGNQPQHF.

V usage is TRBV19 and J usage is TRBJ1-2; 10 bases agree with TRBD1. The trim removed 1 base at V and 2 bases at J, leaving 1 base unmatched. Per germline, CDR1 LNHDA and CDR2 SQIVND (reference sequence). CDR3 length: 15 amino acids. The CDR3 DNA follows: TGTGCCAGTAGTATAGGGGACAGGGGCAACTATGGCTACACCTTC. It specifies CASSIGDRGNYGYTF.

The chain employs TRBV10-3 and TRBJ2-7, with 11 bases identical to TRBD1. Looked up from germline, CDR1 is ENHRY and CDR2 is SYGVKD. The CDR3 extends over 15 amino acids. V lost 4 bases, J lost 2 bases, and 4 bases stayed unmatched. Here the CDR3 DNA reads TGTGCCATCAGTGGGGGGACAGGGGGGACCTACGAGCAGTACTTC. This gives the protein CAISGGTGGTYEQYF.

This clone was detected only once. This chain connects TRBV19 to TRBJ2-1; 15 nucleotides agree with TRBD2. Unmatched junction bases numbered 6, after V lost 6 bases and J lost 9 bases. Germline-derived CDR1 and CDR2 are LNHDA and SQIVND (reference sequence). This CDR3 is 15 amino acids long. The CDR3 coding sequence is TGTGCCAGTAGAGGACTAGCGGGGGGGCCAGTTGAGCAGTTCTTC. Translated, it gives CASRGLAGGPVEQFF. The full variable domain, completed using reference TRBV19 and TRBJ2-1, is DGGITQSPKYLFRKEGQNVTLSCEQNLNHDAMYWYRQDPGQGLRLIYYSQIVNDFQKGDIAEGYSVSREKKESFPLTVTSAQKNPTAFYLCASRGLAGGPVEQFFGPGTRLTVL.

The V gene is TRBV6-5, the J gene TRBJ2-3; 8 nucleotides align to TRBD1. This CDR3 has 13 residues. Germline V gene lookup returns CDR1 MNHEY and CDR2 SVGAGI. V dropped 9 bases and J dropped 1; count of bases not matched to a gene: 3. CDR3 nucleotides: TGTGCCAGTATGACAGGGGGCACAGATACGCAGTATTTT. Amino acids: CASMTGGTDTQYF.

This chain uses TRBV13 with TRBJ2-3; TRBD2 agrees at 8 bases. V was pared by 1 base and J by 5 bases, with 20 bases of the junction left unmatched. Germline V gives CDR1 PRHDT, CDR2 FYEKMQ (reference sequence). This CDR3 comprises 20 residues. The CDR3 nucleotides are TGTGCCAGCAGCTTAGTATCTTTGTCCGGGGGGGAGTTCTGGCGAGATACGCAGTATTTT. Its translation is CASSLVSLSGGEFWRDTQYF.

This clone was recorded once. The rearrangement joins TRBV6-4 to TRBJ2-1, with D maybe TRBD2 (7 bases). Germline CDR1 reads MRHNA; CDR2 reads SNTAGT. CDR3 length: 17 residues. Trimming stripped 4 bases from V and 0 bases from J, with 16 bases between. The CDR3 nucleotides read TGTGCCAGCAGTGCCCGCGGGGGCCCGAGCTCCTACAATGAGCAGTTCTTC. Translating it yields CASSARGGPSSYNEQFF.

V and J are TRBV20-1 and TRBJ2-1, with a weak D call TRBD2 (6 bases). CDR3 length equals 12 residues. Trimming left V 3 bases short and J 12 bases short, with 15 bases between. Germline lookup yields CDR1 DFQATT and CDR2 SNEGSKA (reference sequence). The CDR3 loop is CSASGSAAGQFF. The CDR3 DNA is TGCAGTGCTAGTGGCAGCGCAGCGGGGCAGTTCTTC.

This clone was picked up one time. The rearrangement uses TRBV7-9 and TRBJ2-3; 8 bases align to TRBD1. Germline CDR1 reads SEHNR; CDR2 reads FQNEAQ (reference sequence). Trimming at V came to 5 bases and at J to 6 bases, leaving 19 bases not matched to a gene. The CDR3 runs 18 residues. CDR3 bases: TGTGCCAGCAGCCCTCCTATCCGTCTTCAGGGGGCGTCGGATACGCAGTATTTT. Its protein is CASSPPIRLQGASDTQYF.

This clone was found a few times. V gene TRBV25-1 combines with J gene TRBJ2-5, with D possibly being TRBD2 (6 bases). Germline V gives CDR1 MGHDK, CDR2 SYGVNS. Trimming shortened V by 3 bases and J by 1 base, and 12 bases separated the two germline ends. CDR3 length: 15 amino acids. The CDR3 DNA reads as TGTGCCAGCAGTGATGGTTGGGGACTCCAAGAGACCCAGTACTTC. Translated: CASSDGWGLQETQYF.

V and J are TRBV28 and TRBJ2-4; 14 positions agree with TRBD2. CDR1 is MDHEN, CDR2 SYDVKM, per germline. With V trimmed by 4 bases and J by 3 bases, 8 bases remained unmatched. This CDR3 is 18 amino acids long. The CDR3 DNA reads TGTGCCAGCAGTTCGACTAGCGGGGGGGCCTTGGGCAAAAACATTCAGTACTTC. Translated, it gives CASSSTSGGALGKNIQYF.

V is TRBV7-3 and J is TRBJ2-7; the match to TRBD1 covers 9 bases. This CDR3 comprises 15 residues. The germline CDR1 and CDR2 sequences are SGHTA and FQGTGA. V dropped 1 base and J dropped 3; count of bases not matched to a gene: 4. DNA of the CDR3: TGTGCCAGCAGCTTAATGTTGGGACAGGGCTACGAGCAGTACTTC. This encodes CASSLMLGQGYEQYF.

The rearrangement links TRBV18 to TRBJ1-3; D is ambiguous. V was trimmed by 0 bases and J by 1 base, leaving 7 bases between them. Germline V gene data show CDR1 as KGHSH and CDR2 as LQKENI. This CDR3 comprises 15 residues. CDR3 protein: CASSPPSQSGNTIYF. CDR3 sequence (DNA): TGTGCCAGCTCACCACCTAGTCAATCTGGAAACACCATATATTTT.

The chain couples TRBV12-3 or TRBV12-4 to TRBJ1-2; 8 bases line up with TRBD1. With V trimmed by 8 bases and J by 5 bases, 4 bases remained unmatched. The CDR3 extends over 12 amino acids. Written as DNA, the CDR3 is TGTGCCAGCGGACAGGGTTTTTATGGCTACACCTTC. Translation: CASGQGFYGYTF.

The chain has TRBV7-9 and TRBJ1-1, with unresolved D. The CDR3 consists of 12 residues. The ends were cut back, 2 bases at V and 3 bases at J, with 4 bases in the middle. From germline, CDR1 is SEHNR and CDR2 FQNEAQ (reference sequence). This CDR3 is CASSLYDTEAFF. CDR3 bases: TGTGCCAGCAGCTTATATGACACTGAAGCTTTCTTT.

The chain carries TRBV7-2 and TRBJ2-5, with TRBD2 matching 11 bases. The CDR3 is made up of 14 amino acids. V lost 7 bases and J lost 5; bases outside the gene matches: 6. Germline assignment: CDR1 SGHTA and CDR2 FQGNSA. The CDR3 DNA follows: TGTGCCAGCATAAGTAGCGGGGGGGCGGAGACCCAGTACTTC. Its protein is CASISSGGAETQYF.

This clone is a singleton in its sample. Here the CDR3 reads CASSYSFRAGGFNQPQHF. The CDR3 bases are TGTGCCAGCAGTTACTCGTTTCGGGCAGGGGGCTTCAATCAGCCCCAGCATTTT. The chain combines TRBV6-2 or TRBV6-3 with TRBJ1-5; the match to TRBD1 covers 8 bases. V shed 0 bases and J 3 bases; nucleotides not matched to a gene: 10. This CDR3 contains 18 residues. Germline V CDR1 and CDR2: MNHEY, SVGEGT.

The CDR3 DNA reads TGTGCCAGCAGCGTTGGACTAGCGGGGATGGGCACCGGGGAGCTGTTTTTT. Residues: CASSVGLAGMGTGELFF. The chain employs TRBV9 and TRBJ2-2; 12 nucleotides align to TRBD2. The germline V gene has CDR1 SGDLS and CDR2 YYNGEE. V lost 2 bases and J lost 4; bases outside the gene matches: 6. The CDR3 consists of 17 residues.

The chain joins TRBV9 to TRBJ2-3; 10 bases are a match to TRBD1. The CDR3 length is 14 residues. Germline values: CDR1 SGDLS, CDR2 YYNGEE. V lost 3 bases to trimming and J lost 5 bases; unmatched junction nucleotides: 3. The CDR3 bases are TGTGCCAGCAGCGGGGGACAGGGGAAAGATACGCAGTATTTT. Amino acids: CASSGGQGKDTQYF.

The chain couples TRBV6-5 to TRBJ1-1; D remains unclear. The CDR3 has 13 residues. V was cut by 3 bases and J by 0 bases, with 5 bases left in between. Germline CDR1 is MNHEY and CDR2 is SVGAGI. Written as DNA, the CDR3 is TGTGCCAGCAGTTATGAGATGAACACTGAAGCTTTCTTT. Its translation: CASSYEMNTEAFF.

The chain couples TRBV5-1 to TRBJ2-1, with TRBD2 matching 7 bases. The V gene's germline CDR1 is SGHRS and CDR2 YFSETQ. J gave up 10 bases and V 3 bases, and 4 bases lay outside the gene matches. The CDR3 is made up of 12 amino acids. The CDR3 nucleotides read TGCGCCAGCAGCTCGGGGAGGGAAGAGCAGTTCTTC. This encodes CASSSGREEQFF. Full variable domain (remainder filled in from reference TRBV5-1 and TRBJ2-1): KAGVTQTPRYLIKTRGQQVTLSCSPISGHRSVSWYQQTPGQGLQFLFEYFSETQRNKGNFPGRFSGRQFSNSRSEMNVSTLELGDSALYLCASSSGREEQFFGPGTRLTVL.

The gene calls are TRBV11-2 and TRBJ1-1, with D unresolved. CDR1 and CDR2 from the germline V gene are SGHAT and FQNNGV. Trimming removed 1 base from V and 1 base from J, with 7 bases in between. The CDR3 is 14 residues long. CDR3: CASSLVGKNTEAFF. Here the CDR3 DNA reads TGTGCCAGCAGCTTAGTCGGGAAGAACACTGAAGCTTTCTTT.

The chain recombines TRBV4-2 with TRBJ2-7; D is unresolved. CDR3 length: 15 amino acids. Germline CDR1 LGHNA, CDR2 YNFKEQ. The ends were cut back, 4 bases at V and 2 bases at J, with 15 bases in the middle. The CDR3 spells CASSPDADITYEQYF. CDR3 bases: TGTGCCAGCAGCCCTGATGCGGATATCACCTACGAGCAGTACTTC.

V and J are TRBV9 and TRBJ2-1; 9 bases are a match to TRBD2. From germline, CDR1 is SGDLS and CDR2 YYNGEE. The CDR3 spans 16 residues. V gave up 4 bases and J gave up 8 bases; unmatched junction bases: 13. The CDR3 is CASSTPAGGSRDEQFF. The DNA of the CDR3 is TGTGCCAGCAGCACCCCGGCGGGAGGGTCTAGGGATGAGCAGTTCTTC. The full variable domain, its missing parts supplied by reference TRBV9 and TRBJ2-1, is DSGVTQTPKHLITATGQRVTLRCSPRSGDLSVYWYQQSLDQGLQFLIQYYNGEERAKGNILERFSAQQFPDLHSELNLSSLELGDSALYFCASSTPAGGSRDEQFFGPGTRLTVL.

V gene TRBV18 combines with J gene TRBJ1-2; 8 nucleotides agree with TRBD1. The CDR3 has 13 residues. With V trimmed by 1 base and J by 8 bases, 3 bases remained unmatched. Per germline, CDR1 KGHSH and CDR2 LQKENI. The CDR3 nucleotides read TGTGCCAGCTCACCACAGGGACAGGAAGGCTACACCTTC. Residues: CASSPQGQEGYTF.

This clone was observed a few times. This chain connects TRBV7-9 to TRBJ2-7; D gene uncertain. Germline lookup yields CDR1 SEHNR and CDR2 FQNEAQ (reference sequence). CDR3 length equals 13 residues. Trimming left V 4 bases short and J 5 bases short, with 12 bases between. CDR3: CASSYSLGDEQYF. The CDR3 bases are TGTGCCAGCAGCTACTCCCTGGGCGACGAGCAGTACTTC.

The V and J genes are TRBV15 and TRBJ2-1; 8 bases fit TRBD2. The CDR3 is 16 amino acids. Germline V lookup: CDR1 LNHNV, CDR2 YYDKDF (reference sequence). Unmatched junction bases numbered 12, after V lost 3 bases and J lost 8 bases. CDR3 bases: TGTGCCACCAGCAGCGGGCGGGGGGCCCAGAGGGATGAGCAGTTCTTC. Its translation: CATSSGRGAQRDEQFF. The whole variable domain, filled in from reference TRBV15 and TRBJ2-1, reads DAMVIQNPRYQVTQFGKPVTLSCSQTLNHNVMYWYQQKSSQAPKLLFHYYDKDFNNEADTPDNFQSRRPNTSFCFLDIRSPGLGDTAMYLCATSSGRGAQRDEQFFGPGTRLTVL.

The chain employs TRBV29-1 and TRBJ1-1, with D possibly being TRBD1 (5 bases). V shed 7 bases and J shed 8 bases, with 17 bases lying between them. The CDR3 has 12 amino acids. Germline V gives CDR1 SQVTM, CDR2 ANQGSEA. CDR3 in DNA: TGCAGCGCCGAGCGACAGACCATAGAAGCTTTCTTT. Protein sequence: CSAERQTIEAFF.

The V call is TRBV24-1, the J call TRBJ2-3, with a possible D match to TRBD1 (6 bases). The ends were cut back, 3 bases at V and 1 base at J, with 19 bases in the middle. CDR3 length: 18 residues. Germline CDR1 is KGHDR and CDR2 is SFDVKD. CDR3 loop: CATSDPLGTLSRTDTQYF. CDR3 in DNA: TGTGCCACCAGTGATCCATTAGGGACACTGTCTCGCACAGATACGCAGTATTTT.